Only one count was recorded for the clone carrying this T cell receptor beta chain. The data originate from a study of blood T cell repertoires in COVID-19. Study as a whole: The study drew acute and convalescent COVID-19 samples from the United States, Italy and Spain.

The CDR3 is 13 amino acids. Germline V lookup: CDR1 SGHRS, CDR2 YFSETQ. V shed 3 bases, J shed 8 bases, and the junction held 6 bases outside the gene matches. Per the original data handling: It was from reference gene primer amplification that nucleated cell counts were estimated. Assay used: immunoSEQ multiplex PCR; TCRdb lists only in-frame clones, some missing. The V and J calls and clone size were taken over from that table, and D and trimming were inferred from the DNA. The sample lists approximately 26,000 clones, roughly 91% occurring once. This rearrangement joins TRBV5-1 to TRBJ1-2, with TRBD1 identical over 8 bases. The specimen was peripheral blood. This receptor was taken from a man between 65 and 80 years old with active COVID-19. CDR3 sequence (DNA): TGCGCCAGCAGCTATCAGGGGGCCGACGGCTACACCTTC. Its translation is CASSYQGADGYTF.